These 26 T cell receptor beta chains originate from one sample sequenced in a study of memory CD4+ T cells and cytomegalovirus serostatus. Sequenced by immunoSEQ multiplex PCR; TCRdb stores in-frame clones only, minus some. This sample yields about 50,000 clones, of which 78% are seen a single time; around 0.61% belongs to the top ten. Single viable CD3+CD4+CD8-CD45RO+ cells were sorted as the memory CD4+ T cells. Specimen: memory CD4+ T cells from blood. The origin of the receptors is an adult in good health and CMV-seronegative.

The V call is TRBV11-2, the J call TRBJ2-2, with 8 bases fitting TRBD1. The junction had 2 bases not matched to a gene; V was cut back by 5 bases and J by 0 bases. This CDR3 contains 15 residues. The germline CDR1 and CDR2 sequences are SGHAT and FQNNGV. CDR3 loop: CASSAQGANTGELFF. CDR3 DNA: TGTGCCAGCAGCGCACAGGGGGCGAACACCGGGGAGCTGTTTTTT.

This rearrangement joins TRBV15 to TRBJ1-1; no clear D gene. Germline CDR1 reads LNHNV; CDR2 reads YYDKDF (reference sequence). V lost 0 bases to trimming and J lost 1 base, with 6 bases between them. This CDR3 has 14 residues. DNA for the CDR3: TGTGCCACCAGCAGAGAAGCGGGGAACACTGAAGCTTTCTTT. Its protein product is CATSREAGNTEAFF.

This clone was detected a few times. The rearrangement links TRBV12-5 to TRBJ2-3; tentatively, D is TRBD2 (6 bases). Germline V gene data show CDR1 as LGHNT and CDR2 as FRNRAP. With 1 base removed from V and 4 bases from J, the gap between germline ends came to 15 bases. The CDR3 runs to 16 residues. The CDR3 loop reads CASGLGDLGVADTQYF. The CDR3 region has the DNA TGTGCTAGTGGTTTGGGGGACTTGGGGGTCGCAGATACGCAGTATTTT.

V is TRBV2 and J is TRBJ2-4; D is unresolved. The CDR3 loop spans 11 amino acids. The germline V gene has CDR1 SNHLY and CDR2 FYNNEI. V dropped 4 bases and J dropped 9 bases, with 7 bases sitting between them. DNA of the CDR3: TGTGCCAGCAGTGGACGCCCCATTCAGTACTTC. Translating it yields CASSGRPIQYF.

This clone was detected once. The V call is TRBV28, the J call TRBJ2-1; the D is unclear. CDR1 is MDHEN, CDR2 SYDVKM, per germline. Trimming removed 2 bases at V and 0 bases at J, with 5 bases between. This CDR3 spans 14 amino acids. CDR3 sequence: CASSLPGSYNEQFF. Written as DNA, the CDR3 is TGTGCCAGCAGTTTACCTGGCTCCTACAATGAGCAGTTCTTC. The variable domain in full, with the rest retrieved from reference TRBV28 and TRBJ2-1, is DVKVTQSSRYLVKRTGEKVFLECVQDMDHENMFWYRQDPGLGLRLIYFSYDVKMKEKGDIPEGYSVSREKKERFSLILESASTNQTSMYLCASSLPGSYNEQFFGPGTRLTVL.

This chain uses TRBV6-6 with TRBJ1-1, with TRBD1 matching 8 bases. V shed 6 bases and J 1 base; nucleotides not matched to a gene: 7. The germline CDR1 and CDR2 sequences are MNHNY and SVGAGI (reference sequence). The CDR3 spans 15 residues. The DNA for the CDR3 is TGTGCCAGCAGGAAGGGACAGGCCCAGAACACTGAAGCTTTCTTT. It is translated as CASRKGQAQNTEAFF.

V gene TRBV2 combines with J gene TRBJ1-1; D not resolved. The V end lost 6 bases, the J end lost 5 bases, and 7 bases lay between the germline ends. The CDR3 is 11 residues long. Germline assignment: CDR1 SNHLY and CDR2 FYNNEI. This CDR3 is CASSIRTEAFF. The CDR3 DNA sequence: TGTGCCAGCAGCATAAGGACTGAAGCTTTCTTT.

The J gene is TRBJ2-7, the V gene TRBV10-3, with 7 bases aligning to TRBD1. J gave up 1 base and V 10 bases, and 7 bases lay outside the gene matches. CDR1 is ENHRY, CDR2 SYGVKD, per germline. This CDR3 has 13 amino acids. The DNA for the CDR3 is TGTGCCACCCGGGACAGACTATCCTACGAGCAGTACTTC. As protein: CATRDRLSYEQYF.

There are a few counts of this clone. This rearrangement joins TRBV4-2 to TRBJ2-1; TRBD2 matches 9 bases. Germline V gene sequence: CDR1 LGHNA, CDR2 YNFKEQ. V lost 0 bases and J lost 4; bases outside the gene matches: 7. The CDR3 extends over 17 amino acids. The chain's CDR3 is CASSQDDSGGLYNEQFF. The CDR3 region has the DNA TGTGCCAGCAGCCAAGATGATAGCGGGGGCCTGTACAATGAGCAGTTCTTC.

CDR3 sequence: CASSVLLTGEQETQYF. The DNA for the CDR3 is TGTGCCAGCAGTGTTCTTCTGACAGGGGAACAAGAGACCCAGTACTTC. V and J are TRBV2 and TRBJ2-5; TRBD1 matches 8 bases. Germline V CDR1 and CDR2: SNHLY, FYNNEI. CDR3 size: 16 residues. The V segment lost 4 bases and the J segment 2 bases; nucleotides outside the gene matches: 9.

V gene TRBV28 combines with J gene TRBJ2-7; 10 bases align to TRBD2. V was clipped by 6 bases and J by 1 base; unmatched bases: 18. Germline CDR1 MDHEN, CDR2 SYDVKM. This CDR3 has 19 amino acids. DNA for the CDR3: TGTGCCAGCAGCCCAGCGGCTAGCGGGAGTCGTTTGAGGTCCTACGAGCAGTACTTC. It encodes CASSPAASGSRLRSYEQYF.

The chain carries TRBV7-9 and TRBJ2-1; D gene uncertain. From germline, CDR1 is SEHNR and CDR2 FQNEAQ (reference sequence). The germline V and J ends were trimmed by 3 bases and 9 bases, with 21 bases remaining between them. The CDR3 is 16 amino acids. CDR3 in amino acids: CASSLGDRPQTSEQFF. The CDR3 region has the DNA TGTGCCAGCAGCTTGGGCGACCGGCCCCAGACGAGTGAGCAGTTCTTC.

This clone was seen only a few times. The chain links TRBV9 to TRBJ2-2; D possibly corresponds to TRBD2 (5 bases). The CDR3 covers 15 residues. With 2 bases removed from V and 7 bases from J, the gap between germline ends came to 15 bases. Germline values: CDR1 SGDLS, CDR2 YYNGEE. CDR3 nucleotide sequence: TGTGCCAGCAGCGTTTCAGACACCGGGGTCGGGGAGCTGTTTTTT. Amino acid sequence: CASSVSDTGVGELFF.

The chain carries TRBV4-1 and TRBJ2-3; 8 bases agree with TRBD2. Germline V CDR1 and CDR2: MGHRA, YSYEKL. The CDR3 has 15 amino acids. Unmatched junction bases numbered 6, after V lost 3 bases and J lost 4 bases. This CDR3 is CASSQQGLGPDTQYF. CDR3 DNA: TGCGCCAGCAGCCAGCAGGGACTAGGACCAGATACGCAGTATTTT.

The chain employs TRBV7-9 and TRBJ2-2; D may be TRBD1 (5 bases). Germline loops: CDR1 SEHNR, CDR2 FQNEAQ (reference sequence). V gave up 5 bases and J gave up 1 base, with 8 bases separating them. CDR3 length: 14 amino acids. The chain's CDR3 is CASSLGQNTGELFF. The DNA of the CDR3 is TGTGCCAGCAGCCTCGGACAGAACACCGGGGAGCTGTTTTTT.

The chain has TRBV2 and TRBJ2-1; 9 bases line up with TRBD2. J gave up 0 bases and V 4 bases, and 1 base lay outside the gene matches. The CDR3 totals 15 residues. In germline, CDR1 is SNHLY, CDR2 FYNNEI. The DNA for the CDR3 is TGTGCCAGCAGTGTTAGCGGGAGCTCCTACAATGAGCAGTTCTTC. Its translation is CASSVSGSSYNEQFF.

The chain joins TRBV2 to TRBJ1-3, with D perhaps matching TRBD1 (6 bases). Trimming took off 3 bases at V and 5 bases at J, with 8 bases between the two ends. Germline CDR1 reads SNHLY; CDR2 reads FYNNEI. CDR3 length: 13 residues. DNA for the CDR3: TGTGCCAGCAGTGACAGGGGAAGAAACACCATATATTTT. As protein: CASSDRGRNTIYF.

The V call is TRBV28, the J call TRBJ1-5, with TRBD1 as a possible D gene (5 bases). CDR1 and CDR2 from the germline V gene are MDHEN and SYDVKM. Trimming removed 10 bases at V and 7 bases at J, with 23 bases between. The CDR3 has 15 amino acids. CDR3 amino acids: CAIAGRGLVGQPQHF. In DNA form, the CDR3 reads TGTGCCATCGCGGGGAGGGGCTTGGTAGGCCAGCCCCAGCATTTT. The whole variable domain, filled in from reference TRBV28 and TRBJ1-5, reads DVKVTQSSRYLVKRTGEKVFLECVQDMDHENMFWYRQDPGLGLRLIYFSYDVKMKEKGDIPEGYSVSREKKERFSLILESASTNQTSMYLCAIAGRGLVGQPQHFGDGTRLSIL.

This clone has a handful of counts. The CDR3 bases are TGTGCCAGCAACGGGCGCCTAAGCTCCTACAATGAGCAGTTCTTC. Translated, it gives CASNGRLSSYNEQFF. The V gene is TRBV6-1, the J gene TRBJ2-1; D uncertain. From germline, CDR1 is MNHNS and CDR2 SASEGT. This CDR3 is built from 15 residues. V was pared by 7 bases and J by 0 bases, with 13 bases between.

The genes are TRBV6-1 and TRBJ2-7, with unresolved D. The CDR3 has 15 amino acids. Germline loops: CDR1 MNHNS, CDR2 SASEGT. The V end lost 0 bases, the J end lost 3 bases, and 12 bases lay between the germline ends. The CDR3 region has the DNA TGTGCCAGCAGTGAAGCGCTGGGCAGCTTCTACGAGCAGTACTTC. Amino acid sequence: CASSEALGSFYEQYF.

V usage is TRBV5-4 and J usage is TRBJ2-3, with D maybe TRBD2 (5 bases). V lost 3 bases and J lost 5, with 16 bases in between. The CDR3 has 15 residues. The germline V gene has CDR1 SGHNT and CDR2 YYREEE (reference sequence). Here the CDR3 DNA reads TGTGCCAGCAGCTCACTAGAGTCATTACGAGATACGCAGTATTTT. It codes for CASSSLESLRDTQYF.

The chain combines TRBV5-4 with TRBJ2-7; TRBD1 is a possible D gene (5 bases). CDR1 is SGHNT, CDR2 YYREEE, per germline (reference sequence). The CDR3 is 14 residues long. Trimming pared 3 bases from V and 5 bases from J, leaving 15 bases between. The CDR3 here is CASSWARREDEQYF. CDR3 DNA sequence: TGTGCCAGCAGCTGGGCCCGCAGGGAAGACGAGCAGTACTTC. Supplemented by reference TRBV5-4 and TRBJ2-7, the full variable domain reads ETGVTQSPTHLIKTRGQQVTLRCSSQSGHNTVSWYQQALGQGPQFIFQYYREEENGRGNFPPRFSGLQFPNYSSELNVNALELDDSALYLCASSWARREDEQYFGPGTRLTVT.

The V and J genes are TRBV9 and TRBJ1-5; a weak D match, TRBD1 (6 bases). Per germline, CDR1 SGDLS and CDR2 YYNGEE. The CDR3 is 15 residues long. Trimming shortened V by 0 bases and J by 6 bases, and 13 bases separated the two germline ends. The DNA for the CDR3 is TGTGCCAGCAGCGTAGAGGGACACAGCGGTCAGCCCCAGCATTTT. Translation: CASSVEGHSGQPQHF.

The table lists this clone with a count of one. DNA for the CDR3: TGTGCCAGCACGACAGGGGGGAGCGGGGAGCTGTTTTTT. Translating gives CASTTGGSGELFF. The chain is built from TRBV2 and TRBJ2-2; TRBD1 agrees at 9 bases. The length of the CDR3 is 13 residues. V lost 7 bases and J lost 7; bases outside the gene matches: 4. CDR1 and CDR2 from the germline V gene are SNHLY and FYNNEI. Based on the CDR3 plus reference TRBV2 and TRBJ2-2, the full variable domain is EPEVTQTPSHQVTQMGQEVILRCVPISNHLYFYWYRQILGQKVEFLVSFYNNEISEKSEIFDDQFSVERPDGSNFTLKIRSTKLEDSAMYFCASTTGGSGELFFGEGSRLTVL.

The gene calls are TRBV7-9 and TRBJ2-1; 7 bases match TRBD2. J gave up 0 bases and V 3 bases, and 8 bases lay outside the gene matches. Germline V gene lookup returns CDR1 SEHNR and CDR2 FQNEAQ (reference sequence). This CDR3 is 17 amino acids long. CDR3 bases: TGTGCCAGCAGCTTCAACGGGGGGTCAGGCTCCTACAATGAGCAGTTCTTC. This encodes CASSFNGGSGSYNEQFF.

The CDR3 loop is CASSLRTGGKETQYF. CDR3 nucleotide sequence: TGTGCCAGCAGTCTACGGACAGGGGGCAAGGAGACCCAGTACTTC. The chain combines TRBV27 with TRBJ2-5; 11 nucleotides match TRBD1. The CDR3 length is 15 residues. The germline gives CDR1 MNHEY, CDR2 SMNVEV (reference sequence). Germline trimming cut 5 bases from V and 5 bases from J; bases unmatched to any gene: 7.